This T cell receptor beta chain was identified during a study of blood T cell repertoires in COVID-19. Looking at the study overall: PBMCs, B-cell-depleted T cells, or T cells were the source of the cDNA or gDNA that made up the material.

The CDR3 is made up of 15 amino acids. Germline lookup yields CDR1 LGHDT and CDR2 YNNKEL (reference sequence). V lost 0 bases and J lost 0, with 6 bases in between. Followed longitudinally, the Seattle patients had been enrolled during active infection. Only in-frame clones appear in the TCRdb table, and some are missing; sequencing was by immunoSEQ multiplex PCR. The table has roughly 570,000 clones, around 90% seen once; the top ten hold less than 9%. Input material: peripheral blood. The receptor was isolated from a woman aged 50 to 65 with COVID-19, enrolled during active disease. V is TRBV3-1 (or the pseudogene TRBV3-2) and J is TRBJ2-1; D remains unclear. The CDR3 sequence: CASSQESSSYNEQFF. The CDR3 region has the DNA TGTGCCAGCAGCCAAGAGTCTTCCTCCTACAATGAGCAGTTCTTC.